This is a list of T cell receptor beta chains from one sample in a study of T-cell reconstitution after alpha-beta-depleted transplantation in children. TCRdb processed the PCR reads anew with MiXCR; each CDR3 protein has one entry. The sample lists about 440,000 distinct CDR3 sequences, 43% occurring once. This material consisted of PBMCs, taken before TCRalphabeta/CD19-depleted stem cell transplant. The source of these receptors is a girl aged 2 to 9 with aplastic anemia, due to receive a stem cell transplant. CDR3s include the opening cysteine and the closing phenylalanine or tryptophan. A D gene is named only where the DNA matches it firmly. Size is stated for part of the rows, as once, few or many counts, or as a class when the clone is expanded.

D: TRBD2; J: TRBJ2-7; V: TRBV5-1; size: once; DNA: TGCGCCAGCAGCTTGGGGCGGGAGTCCTCCGAGCAGTACTTC; CDR3: CASSLGRESSEQYF
D: -; J: TRBJ1-1; V: TRBV7-9; size: -; DNA: TGTGCCAGCAGCGCGGTGAAGACTGAAGCTTTCTTT; CDR3: CASSAVKTEAFF
D: TRBD2; J: TRBJ2-1; V: TRBV28; size: -; DNA: TGTGCCAGCAGTCCTTCGGGGGGGATGGATGAGCAGTTCTTC; CDR3: CASSPSGGMDEQFF
D: -; J: TRBJ2-1; V: TRBV20-1; size: -; DNA: TGCAGTGCCTTATTACCCGGGCTCTCCTACAATGAGCAGTTCTTC; CDR3: CSALLPGLSYNEQFF
D: TRBD1; J: TRBJ2-7; V: TRBV6-1; size: many; DNA: TGTGCCAGCACCGGCCGGCGGACAGGGGGGAACGAGCAGTACTTC; CDR3: CASTGRRTGGNEQYF
D: -; J: TRBJ2-3; V: TRBV6-4; size: -; DNA: TGTGCCAGCACCGACCCGGGACTCCGACTCACAGATACGCAGTATTTT; CDR3: CASTDPGLRLTDTQYF
D: -; J: TRBJ2-3; V: TRBV12-3/TRBV12-4; size: -; DNA: TGTGCCAGCAGTGCCCGTAAGGCTTTATCCGATACGCAGTATTTT; CDR3: CASSARKALSDTQYF
D: TRBD1; J: TRBJ2-7; V: TRBV5-5; size: many; DNA: TGTGCCAGCAGCCGACAGGGAGCTTACGAGCAGTACTTC; CDR3: CASSRQGAYEQYF
D: -; J: TRBJ1-1; V: TRBV12-5; size: -; DNA: TGTGCTAGTGGTCCAGGGCAGGCGGCGAACACTGAAGCTTTCTTT; CDR3: CASGPGQAANTEAFF
D: -; J: TRBJ2-3; V: TRBV27; size: -; DNA: TGTGCCAGCATCCGCCCCCCCGGGGTACGGACAGATACGCAGTATTTT; CDR3: CASIRPPGVRTDTQYF
D: TRBD2; J: TRBJ2-1; V: TRBV6-1; size: -; DNA: TGTGCCACCGCCGGGAGGGCCCTCGACAATGAGCAGTTCTTC; CDR3: CATAGRALDNEQFF
D: -; J: TRBJ1-1; V: TRBV7-2; size: -; DNA: TGTGCCAGCAGCTTAGCGGGTTCCGCTGAAGCTTTCTTT; CDR3: CASSLAGSAEAFF
D: TRBD1; J: TRBJ1-2; V: TRBV29-1; size: once; DNA: TGCAGCGTGCTTGGACAGGGGGTTTATGGCTACACCTTC; CDR3: CSVLGQGVYGYTF
D: -; J: TRBJ2-2; V: TRBV5-6; size: many; DNA: TGTGCCAGCAGCCTCGGTTCACCCACCGGGGAGCTGTTTTTT; CDR3: CASSLGSPTGELFF
D: -; J: TRBJ2-3; V: TRBV18; size: once; DNA: TGTGCCAGCTCCCTTCTCGGGGTGGATACGCAGTATTTT; CDR3: CASSLLGVDTQYF
D: -; J: TRBJ2-3; V: TRBV24-1; size: many; DNA: TGTGCCACCAGTGACCAAGCGGGACAGGATACGCAGTATTTT; CDR3: CATSDQAGQDTQYF
D: -; J: TRBJ1-5; V: TRBV20-1; size: many; DNA: TGCAGTGCTAGCATAGGGACGCCCCAGCATTTT; CDR3: CSASIGTPQHF
D: -; J: TRBJ2-7; V: TRBV6-1; size: -; DNA: TGTGCCAGCAGACCCAACAGGGAGTGGGTCTACGAGCAGTACTTC; CDR3: CASRPNREWVYEQYF
D: -; J: TRBJ1-6; V: TRBV20-1; size: few; DNA: TGCAGTGCTAACTTTGGGACGTGGGACAACCTTAATTCACCCCTCCACTTT; CDR3: CSANFGTWDNLNSPLHF
D: TRBD1; J: TRBJ2-1; V: TRBV12-3/TRBV12-4; size: many; DNA: TGTGCCAGCAGTTTTCGGGGACAGGGAAACAATGAGCAGTTCTTC; CDR3: CASSFRGQGNNEQFF
D: TRBD2; J: TRBJ2-5; V: TRBV5-1; size: few; DNA: TGCGCCAGCAGCTTGGTAATGTTACTTGCTAGCGGGAGAATGGAGACCCAGTACTTC; CDR3: CASSLVMLLASGRMETQYF
D: -; J: TRBJ1-4; V: TRBV6-5; size: -; DNA: TGTGCCAGCAGTTTCCGCCAGGGCGGAACAACTAATGAAAAACTGTTTTTT; CDR3: CASSFRQGGTTNEKLFF
D: TRBD1; J: TRBJ1-3; V: TRBV4-2; size: many; DNA: TGTGCCAGCAGCCAAGAGGGACAGGGGACTCGCTCTGGAAACACCATATATTTT; CDR3: CASSQEGQGTRSGNTIYF
D: TRBD2; J: TRBJ2-1; V: TRBV5-1; size: many; DNA: TGCGCCAGCAGCTTGGAACGGACTAGCGAGTTTGAGCAGTTCTTC; CDR3: CASSLERTSEFEQFF
D: -; J: TRBJ2-7; V: TRBV7-8; size: -; DNA: TGTGCCAGCAGCTTAGGCAGCCTCCTAATCTACGAGCAGTACTTC; CDR3: CASSLGSLLIYEQYF
D: -; J: TRBJ2-3; V: TRBV20-1; size: -; DNA: TGCAGTGCTAGAGATGGGCCTAGCACAGATACGCAGTATTTT; CDR3: CSARDGPSTDTQYF
D: TRBD2; J: TRBJ2-3; V: TRBV5-1; size: -; DNA: TGCGCCAGCAGCTCTAACGGCGGGGGGCCCACAGATACGCAGTATTTT; CDR3: CASSSNGGGPTDTQYF
D: -; J: TRBJ1-2; V: TRBV4-2; size: -; DNA: TGTGCCAGCAGCCAACCTCAGGCAGGGATCGATGGCTACACCTTC; CDR3: CASSQPQAGIDGYTF
D: TRBD2; J: TRBJ2-5; V: TRBV7-2; size: -; DNA: TGTGCCAGCAGCCTTAGCGGGGGACTCGTGGGGGAGACCCAGTACTTC; CDR3: CASSLSGGLVGETQYF
D: TRBD2; J: TRBJ2-3; V: TRBV7-2; size: -; DNA: TGTGCCAGCAGCTTAGTCGACAGTACTAGCGGGAGGGTCGGAAAGTATTTT; CDR3: CASSLVDSTSGRVGKYF
D: -; J: TRBJ2-7; V: TRBV20-1; size: -; DNA: TGCAGTGCTACTCACACAGGGGAGGGGATTGAGTACTTC; CDR3: CSATHTGEGIEYF
D: -; J: TRBJ2-1; V: TRBV30; size: -; DNA: TGTGCCTGGAGTGTCGGGATGGAGAGTGAGCAGTTCTTC; CDR3: CAWSVGMESEQFF
D: TRBD2; J: TRBJ2-3; V: TRBV20-1; size: -; DNA: TGCAGTGCTAGAGATCGCCTAGCGGCCACAGATACGCAGTATTTT; CDR3: CSARDRLAATDTQYF
D: -; J: TRBJ2-1; V: TRBV5-1; size: few; DNA: TGCGCCAGCATCTTAACTAGAAACAATGAGCAGTTCTTC; CDR3: CASILTRNNEQFF
D: -; J: TRBJ1-1; V: TRBV20-1; size: -; DNA: TGCAGTGCTAGAGATAGCCGGACCCTCCGCGGGTACACTGAAGCTTTCTTT; CDR3: CSARDSRTLRGYTEAFF
D: -; J: TRBJ2-3; V: TRBV21-1; size: -; DNA: TGTGCCAGCAGCAGAACGGGACAGGGGACCACAGATACGCAGTATTTT; CDR3: CASSRTGQGTTDTQYF
D: -; J: TRBJ1-1; V: TRBV12-3/TRBV12-4; size: -; DNA: TGTGCCAGCAGCCCCCGGGCTGAAGCTTTCTTT; CDR3: CASSPRAEAFF
D: TRBD2; J: TRBJ2-1; V: TRBV4-2; size: few; DNA: TGTGCCAGCAGCCCTCGGACTAGCGGGAATGATGAGCAGTTCTTC; CDR3: CASSPRTSGNDEQFF
D: TRBD1; J: TRBJ2-5; V: TRBV29-1; size: -; DNA: TGCAGCGTCCGAGGGGGCTCCCAAGAGACCCAGTACTTC; CDR3: CSVRGGSQETQYF
D: TRBD2; J: TRBJ2-1; V: TRBV7-3; size: once; DNA: TGTGCCAGCAGCTTACCGACTAGCGGGAGTTCTAAGGCCCCGGATGAGCAGTTCTTC; CDR3: CASSLPTSGSSKAPDEQFF
D: -; J: TRBJ1-1; V: TRBV7-2; size: -; DNA: TGTGCCAGCAGCGAAGGGTATGGGGGTGAAGCTTTCTTT; CDR3: CASSEGYGGEAFF
D: -; J: TRBJ2-1; V: TRBV20-1; size: -; DNA: TGCAGTGCTAGTTCTGCTGTTAGCGGCCACAATGAGCAGTTCTTC; CDR3: CSASSAVSGHNEQFF
D: TRBD1; J: TRBJ2-7; V: TRBV23-1; size: few; DNA: TGCGCCAGCAGCCTTAATAAACCCGGGACAGGGACCTACGAGCAGTACTTC; CDR3: CASSLNKPGTGTYEQYF
D: -; J: TRBJ1-4; V: TRBV7-9; size: -; DNA: TGTGCCAGCAGCTTCAGCGAGAATGAAAAACTGTTTTTT; CDR3: CASSFSENEKLFF
D: -; J: TRBJ2-7; V: TRBV4-2; size: many; DNA: TGTGCCAGCAGCCCCTCCACCCTCTCCTACGAGCAGTACTTC; CDR3: CASSPSTLSYEQYF
D: TRBD2; J: TRBJ2-3; V: TRBV18; size: few; DNA: TGTGCCAGCTCAGTGACTAGCGGGAGCACAGATACGCAGTATTTT; CDR3: CASSVTSGSTDTQYF
D: -; J: TRBJ1-1; V: TRBV7-9; size: -; DNA: TGTGCCAGCAGCTCCCGGCCCAACACGGAGAACACTGAAGCTTTCTTT; CDR3: CASSSRPNTENTEAFF
D: TRBD2; J: TRBJ2-1; V: TRBV5-6; size: -; DNA: TGTGCCAGCAGCTTGGTAGGTAGCGGGAGGACTGACTACAATGAGCAGTTCTTC; CDR3: CASSLVGSGRTDYNEQFF
D: TRBD1; J: TRBJ2-6; V: TRBV27; size: few; DNA: TGTGCCAGCAGTAAAGTGACAGGGAAAAAGTCTGGGGCCAACGTCCTGACTTTC; CDR3: CASSKVTGKKSGANVLTF
D: TRBD2; J: TRBJ2-5; V: TRBV7-3; size: -; DNA: TGTGCCAGCAGCCCTACGGGCGGGAGGGCCCTCGGGGAGACCCAGTACTTC; CDR3: CASSPTGGRALGETQYF